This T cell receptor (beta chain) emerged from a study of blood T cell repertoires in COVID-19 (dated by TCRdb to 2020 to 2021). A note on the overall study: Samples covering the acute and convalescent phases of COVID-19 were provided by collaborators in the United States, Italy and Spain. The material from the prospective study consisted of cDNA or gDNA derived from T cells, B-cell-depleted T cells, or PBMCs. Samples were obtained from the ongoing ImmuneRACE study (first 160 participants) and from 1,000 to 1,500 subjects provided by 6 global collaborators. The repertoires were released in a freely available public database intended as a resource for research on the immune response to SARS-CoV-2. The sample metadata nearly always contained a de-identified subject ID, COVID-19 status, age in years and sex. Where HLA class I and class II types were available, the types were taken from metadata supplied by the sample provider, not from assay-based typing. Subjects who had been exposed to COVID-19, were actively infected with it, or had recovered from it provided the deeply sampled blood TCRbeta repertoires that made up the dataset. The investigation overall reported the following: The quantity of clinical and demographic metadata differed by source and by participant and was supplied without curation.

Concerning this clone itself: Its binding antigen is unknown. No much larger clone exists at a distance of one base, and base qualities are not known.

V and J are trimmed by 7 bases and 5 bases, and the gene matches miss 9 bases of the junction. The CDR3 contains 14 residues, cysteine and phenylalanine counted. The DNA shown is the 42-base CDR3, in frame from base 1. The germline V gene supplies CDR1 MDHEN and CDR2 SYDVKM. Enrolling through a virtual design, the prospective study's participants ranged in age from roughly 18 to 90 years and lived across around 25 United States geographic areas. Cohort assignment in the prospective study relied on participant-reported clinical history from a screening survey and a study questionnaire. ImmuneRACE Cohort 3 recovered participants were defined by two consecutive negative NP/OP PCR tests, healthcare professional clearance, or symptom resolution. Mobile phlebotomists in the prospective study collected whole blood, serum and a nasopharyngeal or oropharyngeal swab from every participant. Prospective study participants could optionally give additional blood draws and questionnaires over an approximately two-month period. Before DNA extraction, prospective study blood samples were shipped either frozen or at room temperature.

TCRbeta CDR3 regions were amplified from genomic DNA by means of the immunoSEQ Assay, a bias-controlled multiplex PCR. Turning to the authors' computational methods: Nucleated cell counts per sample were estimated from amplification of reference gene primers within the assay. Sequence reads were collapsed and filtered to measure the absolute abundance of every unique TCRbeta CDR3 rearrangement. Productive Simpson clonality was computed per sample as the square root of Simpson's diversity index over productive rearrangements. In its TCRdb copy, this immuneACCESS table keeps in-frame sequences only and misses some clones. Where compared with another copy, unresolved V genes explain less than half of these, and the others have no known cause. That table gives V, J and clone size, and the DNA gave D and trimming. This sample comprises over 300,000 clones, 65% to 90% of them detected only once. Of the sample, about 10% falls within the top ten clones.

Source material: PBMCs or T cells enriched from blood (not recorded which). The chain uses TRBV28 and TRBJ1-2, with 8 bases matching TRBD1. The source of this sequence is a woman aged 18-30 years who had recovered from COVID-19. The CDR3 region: CASNSGGARYGYTF. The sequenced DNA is TGTGCCAGCAACTCAGGGGGCGCCCGGTATGGCTACACCTTC.